This T cell receptor (beta chain) was observed in a study of cytomegalovirus exposure and HLA in healthy donors. Overall study findings and caveats: Later analysis showed most CMV-associated TCR beta chains appearing HLA-restricted.

This clone appeared once. Antigen unknown. This CDR3 comprises 15 residues. Germline assignment: CDR1 SGHDN and CDR2 FVKESK. V trimming: 4 bases; J trimming: 1 base; junction bases outside the gene matches: 5. Unrecorded immune exposures were likely, despite nominal health at sampling. PCR involved 60 Vbeta and 13 Jbeta primers. Assay: immunoSEQ multiplex PCR; the TCRdb copy retains only in-frame clones and omits some. The sample gives around 92,000 clones, 65% to 80% of which show up once; roughly 3.2% is in the top ten. This sequence was found in a female donor in good health and CMV-seropositive. This chain links TRBV14 with TRBJ2-3; 7 bases match TRBD2. The specimen was PBMCs. CDR3 bases: TGTGCCAGCAGCCTCAGACTAGCCCGCACAGATACGCAGTATTTT. Residues: CASSLRLARTDTQYF.